This T cell receptor (beta chain) was identified in a study of blood T cell repertoires in COVID-19. Study as a whole: Some COVID-19 samples were acute and others convalescent; all came from the United States, Italy and Spain. In each case, the material was cDNA or gDNA derived from T cells, B-cell-depleted T cells, or PBMCs.

Per the study methods: Amplified reference gene primers provided the basis for estimating nucleated cell counts. Libraries were prepared by immunoSEQ multiplex PCR; TCRdb keeps only in-frame clonotypes and omits some of them. The V and J calls and clone size come from that table; D and trimming were worked out from the DNA. The sample records 200,000 to 250,000 clones, 84% being singletons. While infection was still active, Seattle patients were enrolled and then followed longitudinally. Sequenced material: peripheral blood. The sequence was collected from a woman over 75 with COVID-19, enrolled during active disease.

The chain's CDR3 is CASSSPYRGHYGYTF. Here the CDR3 DNA reads TGTGCCAGCAGTTCGCCGTACAGGGGTCACTATGGCTACACCTTC. The chain uses TRBV27 and TRBJ1-2, with 7 bases identical to TRBD1. V lost 4 bases, J lost 3 bases, and 8 bases stayed unmatched. The CDR3 has 15 residues. Germline CDR1 reads MNHEY; CDR2 reads SMNVEV (reference sequence).